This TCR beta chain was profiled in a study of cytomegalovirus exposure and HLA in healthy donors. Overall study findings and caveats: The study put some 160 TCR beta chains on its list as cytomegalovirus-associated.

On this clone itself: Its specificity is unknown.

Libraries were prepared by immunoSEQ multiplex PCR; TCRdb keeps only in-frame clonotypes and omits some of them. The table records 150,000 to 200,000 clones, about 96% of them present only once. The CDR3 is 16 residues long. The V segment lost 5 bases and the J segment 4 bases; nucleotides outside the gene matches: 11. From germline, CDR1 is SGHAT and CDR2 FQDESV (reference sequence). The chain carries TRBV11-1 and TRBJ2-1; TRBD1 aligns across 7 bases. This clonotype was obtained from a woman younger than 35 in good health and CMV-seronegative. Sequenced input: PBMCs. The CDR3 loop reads CASSEGQRKMYNEQFF. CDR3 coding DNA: TGTGCCAGCAGCGAGGGACAGAGAAAGATGTACAATGAGCAGTTCTTC.